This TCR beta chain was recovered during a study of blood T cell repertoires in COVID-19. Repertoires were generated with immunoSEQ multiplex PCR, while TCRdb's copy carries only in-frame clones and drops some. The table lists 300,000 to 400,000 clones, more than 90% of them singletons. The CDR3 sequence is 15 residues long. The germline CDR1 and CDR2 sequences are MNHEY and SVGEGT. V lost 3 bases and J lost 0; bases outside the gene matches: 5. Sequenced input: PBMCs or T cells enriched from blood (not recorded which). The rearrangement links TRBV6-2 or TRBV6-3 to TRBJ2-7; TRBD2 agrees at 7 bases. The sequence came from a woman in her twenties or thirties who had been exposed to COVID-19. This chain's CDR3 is CASSYRAGSSYEQYF. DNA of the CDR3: TGTGCCAGCAGTTATCGAGCGGGGAGCTCCTACGAGCAGTACTTC.